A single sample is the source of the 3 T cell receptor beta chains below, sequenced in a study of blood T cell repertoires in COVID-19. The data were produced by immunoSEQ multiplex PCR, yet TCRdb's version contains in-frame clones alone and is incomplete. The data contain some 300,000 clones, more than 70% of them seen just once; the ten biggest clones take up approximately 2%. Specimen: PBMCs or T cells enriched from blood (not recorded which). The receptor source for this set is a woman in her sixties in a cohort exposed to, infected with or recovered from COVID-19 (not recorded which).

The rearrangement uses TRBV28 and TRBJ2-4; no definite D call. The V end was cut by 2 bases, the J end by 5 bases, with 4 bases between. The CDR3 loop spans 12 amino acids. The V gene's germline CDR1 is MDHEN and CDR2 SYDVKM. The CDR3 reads CASSLQENIQYF. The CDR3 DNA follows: TGTGCCAGCAGTTTACAGGAAAACATTCAGTACTTC. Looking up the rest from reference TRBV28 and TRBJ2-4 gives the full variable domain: DVKVTQSSRYLVKRTGEKVFLECVQDMDHENMFWYRQDPGLGLRLIYFSYDVKMKEKGDIPEGYSVSREKKERFSLILESASTNQTSMYLCASSLQENIQYFGAGTRLSVL.

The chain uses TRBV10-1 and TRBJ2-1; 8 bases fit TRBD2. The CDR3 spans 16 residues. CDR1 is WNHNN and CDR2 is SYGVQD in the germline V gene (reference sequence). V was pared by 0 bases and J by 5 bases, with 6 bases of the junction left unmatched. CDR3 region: CASSESSGRADNEQFF. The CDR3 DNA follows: TGCGCCAGCAGTGAGTCTTCCGGGAGGGCTGACAATGAGCAGTTCTTC.

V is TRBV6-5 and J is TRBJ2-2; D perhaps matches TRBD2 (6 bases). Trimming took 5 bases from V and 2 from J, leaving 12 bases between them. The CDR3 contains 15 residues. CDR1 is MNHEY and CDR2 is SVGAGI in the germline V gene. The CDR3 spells CASSPRDSNTGELFF. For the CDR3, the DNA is TGTGCCAGCAGTCCCAGGGACTCTAACACCGGGGAGCTGTTTTTT.